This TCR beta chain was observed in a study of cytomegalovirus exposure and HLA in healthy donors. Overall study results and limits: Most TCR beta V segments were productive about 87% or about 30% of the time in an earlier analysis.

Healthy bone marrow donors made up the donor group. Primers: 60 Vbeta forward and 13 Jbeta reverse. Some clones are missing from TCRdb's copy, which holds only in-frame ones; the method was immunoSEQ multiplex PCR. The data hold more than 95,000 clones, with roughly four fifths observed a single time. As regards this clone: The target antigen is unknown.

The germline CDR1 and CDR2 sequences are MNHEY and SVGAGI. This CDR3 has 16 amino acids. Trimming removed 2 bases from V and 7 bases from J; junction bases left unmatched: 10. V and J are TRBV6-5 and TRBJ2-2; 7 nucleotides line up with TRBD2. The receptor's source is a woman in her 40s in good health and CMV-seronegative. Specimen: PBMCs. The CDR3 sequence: CASSYGREPNGGELFF. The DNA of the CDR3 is TGTGCCAGCAGTTACGGGCGGGAGCCGAATGGCGGGGAGCTGTTTTTT.